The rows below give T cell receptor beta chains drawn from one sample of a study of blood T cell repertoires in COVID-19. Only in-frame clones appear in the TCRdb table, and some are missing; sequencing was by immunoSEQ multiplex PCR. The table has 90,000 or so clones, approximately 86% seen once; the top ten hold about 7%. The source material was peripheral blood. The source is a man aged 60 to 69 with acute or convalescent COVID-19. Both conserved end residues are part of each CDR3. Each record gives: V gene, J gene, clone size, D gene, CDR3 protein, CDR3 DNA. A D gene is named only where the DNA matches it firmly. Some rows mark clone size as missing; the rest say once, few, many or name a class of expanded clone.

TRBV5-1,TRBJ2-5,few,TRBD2,CASSLVGLGIETQYF,TGCGCCAGCAGCTTGGTGGGACTAGGTATCGAGACCCAGTACTTC
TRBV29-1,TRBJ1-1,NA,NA,CSVDQTGYRNTEAFF,TGCAGCGTTGACCAAACAGGGTATAGGAACACTGAAGCTTTCTTT
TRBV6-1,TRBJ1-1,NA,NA,CASSEWATEAFF,TGTGCCAGCAGTGAATGGGCCACTGAAGCTTTCTTT
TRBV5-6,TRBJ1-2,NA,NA,CASSHGGASYGYTF,TGTGCCAGCAGCCATGGGGGGGCGAGCTATGGCTACACCTTC
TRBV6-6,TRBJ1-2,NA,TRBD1,CASSYTGEEGYTF,TGTGCCAGCAGTTACACAGGGGAAGAGGGCTACACCTTC
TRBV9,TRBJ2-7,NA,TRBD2,CASSVGGSGGYEQYF,TGTGCCAGCAGCGTAGGGGGTAGCGGGGGATACGAGCAGTACTTC
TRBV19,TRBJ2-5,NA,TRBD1,CASSTGTVETQYF,TGTGCCAGTAGTACCGGGACAGTGGAGACCCAGTACTTC
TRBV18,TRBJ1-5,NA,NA,CASSPLRQGNQPQHF,TGTGCCAGCTCACCACTCCGACAGGGCAATCAGCCCCAGCATTTT
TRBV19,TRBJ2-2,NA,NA,CASSPRHFRNTGELFF,TGTGCCAGTAGTCCACGACACTTTCGGAACACCGGGGAGCTGTTTTTT
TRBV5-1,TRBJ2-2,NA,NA,CASSFPTGELFF,TGCGCCAGCAGCTTCCCTACCGGGGAGCTGTTTTTT
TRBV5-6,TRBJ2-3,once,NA,CASSQTPDTQYF,TGTGCCAGCAGCCAGACACCGGATACGCAGTATTTT
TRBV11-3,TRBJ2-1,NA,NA,CASSEGLQSYNEQFF,TGTGCCAGCAGCGAGGGACTCCAATCCTACAATGAGCAGTTCTTC
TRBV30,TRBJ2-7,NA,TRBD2,CAWSVLAGSYEQYF,TGTGCCTGGAGTGTCCTAGCGGGATCCTACGAGCAGTACTTC
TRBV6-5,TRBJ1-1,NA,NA,CASSPRAPGTEAFF,TGTGCCAGCAGTCCGCGGGCGCCGGGCACTGAAGCTTTCTTT
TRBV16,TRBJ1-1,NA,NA,CASTPLLNTEAFF,TGTGCCAGCACCCCACTACTGAACACTGAAGCTTTCTTT
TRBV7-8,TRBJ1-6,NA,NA,CASSVIGSSYNSPLHF,TGTGCCAGCAGCGTCATCGGGAGCTCCTATAATTCACCCCTCCACTTT
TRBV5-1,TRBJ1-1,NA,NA,CASSLDSLNTEAFF,TGCGCCAGCAGCTTGGACAGCTTGAACACTGAAGCTTTCTTT
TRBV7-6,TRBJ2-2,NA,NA,CASSLAPGTTNTGELFF,TGTGCCAGCAGCTTAGCACCGGGGACAACCAACACCGGGGAGCTGTTTTTT
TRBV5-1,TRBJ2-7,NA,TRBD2,CASSLAARTSGSYEQYF,TGCGCCAGCAGCTTGGCCGCCCGAACTAGCGGATCCTACGAGCAGTACTTC
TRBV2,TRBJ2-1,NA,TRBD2,CASSDSGETYNEQFF,TGTGCCAGCAGTGACAGCGGGGAAACCTACAATGAGCAGTTCTTC
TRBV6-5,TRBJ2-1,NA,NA,CASRNQARNEQFF,TGTGCCAGCAGAAACCAGGCCCGCAATGAGCAGTTCTTC
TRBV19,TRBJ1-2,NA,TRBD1,CASSIAAGGGYTF,TGTGCCAGTAGTATAGCGGCAGGGGGAGGCTACACCTTC
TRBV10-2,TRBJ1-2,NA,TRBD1,CATEDRTYGYTF,TGCGCCACCGAGGACAGGACCTATGGCTACACCTTC
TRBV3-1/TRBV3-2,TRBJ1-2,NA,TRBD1,CASSQIPDRNYGYTF,TGTGCCAGCAGCCAGATTCCGGACAGGAACTATGGCTACACCTTC
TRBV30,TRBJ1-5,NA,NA,CAWSLVGGSNQPQHF,TGTGCCTGGAGTCTTGTGGGAGGTAGCAATCAGCCCCAGCATTTT
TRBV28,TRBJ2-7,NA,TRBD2,CASSLAGVTYEQYF,TGTGCCAGCAGTCTTGCGGGGGTTACCTACGAGCAGTACTTC
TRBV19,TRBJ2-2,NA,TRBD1,CASSQVGTGPNTGELFF,TGTGCCAGTAGTCAAGTGGGGACAGGTCCTAACACCGGGGAGCTGTTTTTT
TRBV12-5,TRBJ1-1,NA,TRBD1,CASGGTGGVNTEAFF,TGTGCTAGTGGTGGGACAGGGGGCGTGAACACTGAAGCTTTCTTT
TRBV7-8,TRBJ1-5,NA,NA,CASSPPGGGNQPQHF,TGTGCCAGCAGCCCCCCCGGGGGTGGCAATCAGCCCCAGCATTTT
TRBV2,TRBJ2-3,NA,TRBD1,CASSWDRGTDTQYF,TGTGCCAGCAGCTGGGACAGGGGGACAGATACGCAGTATTTT
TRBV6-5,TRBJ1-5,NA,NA,CASNGGGGSNQPQHF,TGTGCCAGCAATGGGGGAGGGGGTAGCAATCAGCCCCAGCATTTT
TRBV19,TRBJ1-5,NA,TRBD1,CASQTGGSQPQHF,TGTGCCAGTCAGACAGGGGGGAGTCAGCCCCAGCATTTT
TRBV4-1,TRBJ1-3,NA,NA,CASSQAPTVPGNTIYF,TGCGCCAGCAGCCAAGCACCGACAGTACCTGGAAACACCATATATTTT
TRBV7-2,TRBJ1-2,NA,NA,CASSLGQSYGYTF,TGTGCCAGCAGCTTAGGACAGAGCTATGGCTACACCTTC
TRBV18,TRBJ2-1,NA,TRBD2,CASSPGTSGGNSYNEQFF,TGTGCCAGCTCCCCCGGGACTAGCGGGGGGAATAGTTACAATGAGCAGTTCTTC
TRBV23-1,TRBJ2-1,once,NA,CASSPTGVAEAYNEQFF,TGCGCCAGCAGCCCCACGGGGGTAGCAGAGGCCTACAATGAGCAGTTCTTC
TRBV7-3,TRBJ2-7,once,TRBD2,CASSLGLAGVYEQYF,TGTGCCAGCAGCTTAGGACTAGCGGGAGTCTACGAGCAGTACTTC
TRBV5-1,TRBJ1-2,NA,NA,CASSSRGAQGYTF,TGCGCCAGCAGCTCCCGGGGGGCGCAAGGCTACACCTTC
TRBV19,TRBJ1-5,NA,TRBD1,CASRTIGTDNQPQHF,TGTGCCAGTAGAACTATTGGGACAGACAATCAGCCCCAGCATTTT
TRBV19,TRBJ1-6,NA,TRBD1,CATRDRVGSPLHF,TGTGCCACCCGGGACAGGGTCGGTTCACCCCTCCACTTT
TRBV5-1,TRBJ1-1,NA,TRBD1,CASSLMTGLNTEAFF,TGCGCCAGCAGCTTAATGACAGGGTTGAACACTGAAGCTTTCTTT
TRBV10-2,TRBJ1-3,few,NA,CASMAGGNTIYF,TGCGCCAGCATGGCAGGTGGAAACACCATATATTTT
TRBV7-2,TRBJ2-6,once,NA,CASSLVVGAGANVLTF,TGTGCCAGCAGCTTAGTTGTAGGGGCTGGGGCCAACGTCCTGACTTTC
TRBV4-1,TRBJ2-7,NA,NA,CASSQESGPRELNYEQYF,TGCGCCAGCAGCCAAGAATCTGGTCCACGGGAGCTAAATTACGAGCAGTACTTC
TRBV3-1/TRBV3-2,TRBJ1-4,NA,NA,CASSQEGGANEKLFF,TGTGCCAGCAGCCAAGAAGGGGGGGCTAATGAAAAACTGTTTTTT
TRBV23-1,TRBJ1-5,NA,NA,CASSQSPLRGILDQPQHF,TGCGCCAGCAGTCAAAGCCCCCTACGGGGGATTCTCGATCAGCCCCAGCATTTT
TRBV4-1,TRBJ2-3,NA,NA,CASSQESTRTDTQYF,TGCGCCAGCAGCCAAGAGAGTACGCGCACAGATACGCAGTATTTT
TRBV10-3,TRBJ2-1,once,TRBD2,CAISLAGGQTNEQFF,TGTGCCATCAGCCTAGCGGGGGGACAGACCAATGAGCAGTTCTTC
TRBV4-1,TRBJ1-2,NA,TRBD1,CASSQVGQGTERGYTF,TGCGCCAGCAGCCAAGTGGGACAGGGAACGGAAAGGGGCTACACCTTC
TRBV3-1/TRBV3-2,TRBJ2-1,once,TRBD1,CASSQTLQGKQFF,TGTGCCAGCAGCCAAACTTTACAGGGGAAGCAGTTCTTC
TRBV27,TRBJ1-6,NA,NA,CASSLFFGGSGNSPLHF,TGTGCCAGCAGTTTATTCTTCGGGGGATCGGGTAATTCACCCCTCCACTTT
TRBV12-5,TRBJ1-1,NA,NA,CASGPGTEAFF,TGTGCTAGTGGTCCGGGGACTGAAGCTTTCTTT
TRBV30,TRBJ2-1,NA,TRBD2,CAWSARRTSGIHNEQFF,TGTGCCTGGAGTGCACGTCGAACTAGCGGGATCCACAATGAGCAGTTCTTC
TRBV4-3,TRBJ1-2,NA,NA,CASSQDFGDGYTF,TGCGCCAGCAGCCAAGATTTCGGGGATGGCTACACCTTC
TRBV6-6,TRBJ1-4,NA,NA,CASSYLPGTTTEKLFF,TGTGCCAGCAGTTACTTGCCCGGGACAACCACTGAAAAACTGTTTTTT
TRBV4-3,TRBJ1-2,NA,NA,CASSQDLQSNYGYTF,TGCGCCAGCAGCCAAGATCTACAGTCTAACTATGGCTACACCTTC